Presented here are 24 T cell receptor beta chains from one specimen sequenced in a study of regulatory T cells in long-lasting Graves disease. Building of the TCR beta libraries involved iRepertoire HTBI primers and Arm-PCR of CDR3 regions. MiXCR, run by TCRdb on the multiplex PCR reads, gives a single entry per CDR3 protein. The repertoire holds around 400,000 distinct CDR3 sequences, roughly a fifth seen once, with 13% to 15% in the top ten. Documented time point: persistent/refractory GD, antithyroid drugs over 5 years with positive TRAb. From PBMCs, RNA was extracted and then used to make the TCR library. This specimen consisted of peripheral blood mononuclear cells (PBMCs), obtained when the disease was refractory, from a patient treated with antithyroid drugs. Every receptor here comes from a female donor with Graves disease.

The V call is TRBV5-1, the J call TRBJ2-4; TRBD1 agrees at 9 bases. The end of the DNA is better explained by TRBJ2-5, so the J call may be wrong. The germline V gene encodes CDR1 SGHRS and CDR2 YFSETQ. This CDR3 spans 16 amino acids. This CDR3 reads CASSLGNTGGEGTQYF. The CDR3 DNA follows: TGCGCCAGCAGCCTGGGAAACACAGGGGGCGAAGGGACCCAGTACTTC.

This clonotype was detected ten times or more. The gene calls are TRBV18 and TRBJ1-4, with TRBD1 identical over 9 bases. Germline CDR1 and CDR2: KGHSH and LQKENI. The CDR3 sequence is 15 residues long. The V segment lost 0 bases and the J segment 8 bases; nucleotides outside the gene matches: 4. In DNA, the CDR3 is TGTGCCAGCTCACCACCGGGGACAGGGCGGGAAAAACTGTTTTTT. The encoded protein is CASSPPGTGREKLFF.

This clonotype has only a few counts. This chain links TRBV10-1 with TRBJ2-4, with a tentative D call TRBD1 (6 bases). V was shortened by 8 bases and J by 13 bases, with 24 bases between the two germline ends. This CDR3 has 14 residues. Germline CDR1 reads WNHNN; CDR2 reads SYGVQD (reference sequence). The CDR3 region has the DNA TGCGCCAGCCCTGGGGCAGGGGAATGCTCCGGCCAGTACTTC. Amino acids: CASPGAGECSGQYF.

This chain links TRBV6-2 or TRBV6-3 with TRBJ1-5, with D tentatively TRBD1 (6 bases). The germline V and J ends were trimmed by 5 bases and 2 bases, with 16 bases remaining between them. CDR1 MNHEY and CDR2 SVGEGT come from the germline V gene. The CDR3 sequence is 16 residues long. The CDR3 region is CASSGAGQPGNQPQHF. The DNA of the CDR3 is TGTGCCAGCAGTGGGGCCGGACAGCCCGGCAATCAGCCCCAGCATTTT.

The J gene is TRBJ2-3, the V gene TRBV28, with D perhaps TRBD2 (6 bases). The V gene lost 5 bases and the J gene lost 8 bases, with 17 bases spanning the gap. From germline, CDR1 is MDHEN and CDR2 SYDVKM. The CDR3 loop spans 14 amino acids. CDR3 in DNA: TGTGCCAGCAGTGGGCCGGGAGCCCAAGTTACGCAGTATTTT. Its protein product is CASSGPGAQVTQYF.

In its sample, this clonotype was seen many times. The V call is TRBV12-3 or TRBV12-4, the J call TRBJ1-2, with 7 bases fitting TRBD1. The CDR3 is made up of 12 amino acids. Trimming took 9 bases from V and 10 from J; bases not matched to a gene: 11. The CDR3 bases are TGTGCCAGTAGTCGAGGGGGCGATAACTACACCTTC. This translates into CASSRGGDNYTF.

This clonotype was seen a few times. V and J are TRBV5-4 and TRBJ2-5; TRBD2 matches 10 bases. This CDR3 has 16 residues. In germline, CDR1 is SGHNT, CDR2 YYREEE (reference sequence). V shed 4 bases, J shed 3 bases, and the junction held 9 bases outside the gene matches. CDR3 in amino acids: CASSTILGLAKETQYF. The CDR3 DNA sequence: TGTGCCAGCAGCACCATACTGGGACTAGCGAAAGAGACCCAGTACTTC.

The CDR3 is CASSRGLAGPTNEQFF. The CDR3, as DNA: TGTGCCAGCAGCCGAGGACTAGCGGGCCCCACAAATGAGCAGTTCTTC. This chain links TRBV3-1 with TRBJ2-1, with 11 bases fitting TRBD2. CDR1 and CDR2 (germline): LGHDT, YNNKEL (reference sequence). The J segment lost 7 bases and the V segment lost 4 bases, leaving 9 bases of the junction unmatched. This CDR3 contains 16 residues.

This clonotype has just a few counts. This may be a read error, as it is one base from a much larger clone. As DNA, the CDR3 is TGTGCCAGCAGCGGGGGACGGAATCAGCCCCAGCATTTT. This gives the protein CASSGGRNQPQHF. This chain connects TRBV9 to TRBJ1-5; D may be TRBD1 (5 bases). The CDR3 runs 13 residues. Trimming removed 3 bases from V and 4 bases from J, with 8 bases in between. Germline-derived CDR1 and CDR2 are SGDLS and YYNGEE.

The sample holds one count of this clonotype. The gene calls are TRBV28 and TRBJ2-1; TRBD2 agrees at 8 bases. Looked up from germline, CDR1 is MDHEN and CDR2 is SYDVKM. The J segment lost 0 bases and the V segment lost 7 bases, leaving 2 bases of the junction unmatched. The CDR3 consists of 14 residues. The CDR3 DNA reads as TGTGCCAGCACCAGCGGGAGCTCCTACAATGAGCAGTTCTTC. This gives the protein CASTSGSSYNEQFF. The full variable domain, in which reference TRBV28 and TRBJ2-1 provide the parts outside the CDR3, is DVKVTQSSRYLVKRTGEKVFLECVQDMDHENMFWYRQDPGLGLRLIYFSYDVKMKEKGDIPEGYSVSREKKERFSLILESASTNQTSMYLCASTSGSSYNEQFFGPGTRLTVL.

This clonotype was counted ten times or more. The chain couples TRBV28 to TRBJ1-4; D perhaps matches TRBD1 (5 bases). V lost 5 bases, J lost 8 bases, and 27 bases lay in between. The CDR3 is 18 residues long. Germline values: CDR1 MDHEN, CDR2 SYDVKM. The DNA of the CDR3 is TGTGCCAGCAGTCCTTCCCCGACTTTCACAGGACTCGGAGAAAAACTGTTTTTT. It codes for CASSPSPTFTGLGEKLFF. Full variable domain (rest looked up from reference TRBV28 and TRBJ1-4): DVKVTQSSRYLVKRTGEKVFLECVQDMDHENMFWYRQDPGLGLRLIYFSYDVKMKEKGDIPEGYSVSREKKERFSLILESASTNQTSMYLCASSPSPTFTGLGEKLFFGSGTQLSVL.

The table lists this clonotype with many counts. This sequence joins TRBV7-3 and TRBJ1-1; tentatively, D is TRBD1 (5 bases). The CDR3 loop spans 13 amino acids. Germline V gives CDR1 SGHTA, CDR2 FQGTGA. Trimming shortened V by 5 bases and J by 6 bases, and 13 bases separated the two germline ends. Here the CDR3 reads CASSEGFSAEAFF. CDR3 bases: TGTGCCAGCAGCGAGGGGTTTAGTGCTGAAGCTTTCTTT.

This clonotype was observed a handful of times. The V and J genes are TRBV19 and TRBJ2-5; the match to TRBD2 covers 10 bases. This CDR3 has 14 residues. Germline V gene data show CDR1 as LNHDA and CDR2 as SQIVND (reference sequence). V lost 8 bases to trimming and J lost 3 bases; unmatched junction nucleotides: 6. The CDR3 protein is CASGGLAAKETQYF. In DNA, the CDR3 is TGTGCCAGTGGAGGACTAGCGGCAAAAGAGACCCAGTACTTC.

This clonotype was seen ten or more times. V is TRBV28 and J is TRBJ1-4; D is perhaps TRBD1 (5 bases). V was trimmed by 3 bases and J by 9 bases, leaving 11 bases between them. Germline assignment: CDR1 MDHEN and CDR2 SYDVKM. CDR3 length equals 13 residues. The CDR3 DNA sequence: TGTGCCAGCAGTTTTACCGGGGCGAAAAAACTGTTTTTT. It translates to CASSFTGAKKLFF.

A note on this clonotype: With a much larger clone just one base away, this may be a read error. This rearrangement joins TRBV28 to TRBJ2-2, with D tentatively TRBD1 or TRBD2 (5 bases each). V was shortened by 8 bases and J by 3 bases, with 19 bases between the two germline ends. The CDR3 totals 16 residues. The germline gives CDR1 MDHEN, CDR2 SYDVKM. The CDR3, as DNA: TGTGCCAGCGCCTCTTGGGGGACCCGGGACACCGGGGAGCTGTTTTTT. It translates to CASASWGTRDTGELFF. The full variable domain, in which reference TRBV28 and TRBJ2-2 provide the parts outside the CDR3, is DVKVTQSSRYLVKRTGEKVFLECVQDMDHENMFWYRQDPGLGLRLIYFSYDVKMKEKGDIPEGYSVSREKKERFSLILESASTNQTSMYLCASASWGTRDTGELFFGEGSRLTVL.

In this sample, this clonotype turned up a few times. The chain combines TRBV7-6 with TRBJ2-7; 7 bases are a match to TRBD2. The length of the CDR3 is 14 residues. From germline, CDR1 is SGHVS and CDR2 FNYEAQ. After removal of 1 base from V and 5 bases from J, the junction contained 5 bases not matched to a gene. The CDR3 region is CASSLGGGMDEQYF. The CDR3 coding sequence is TGTGCCAGCAGCTTAGGGGGGGGAATGGACGAGCAGTACTTC. Full variable domain (rest looked up from reference TRBV7-6 and TRBJ2-7): GAGVSQSPRYKVTKRGQDVALRCDPISGHVSLYWYRQALGQGPEFLTYFNYEAQQDKSGLPNDRFSAERPEGSISTLTIQRTEQRDSAMYRCASSLGGGMDEQYFGPGTRLTVT.

The chain combines TRBV19 with TRBJ2-7; either TRBD1 or TRBD2 may supply D (5 bases each). CDR1 is LNHDA, CDR2 SQIVND, per germline (reference sequence). The CDR3 runs to 14 residues. V was shortened by 5 bases and J by 2 bases, with 13 bases between the two germline ends. CDR3 in amino acids: CASSWDVATYEQYF. CDR3 DNA sequence: TGTGCCAGTAGTTGGGACGTTGCTACCTACGAGCAGTACTTC. Using reference TRBV19 and TRBJ2-7 for the parts outside the CDR3, the full variable domain is DGGITQSPKYLFRKEGQNVTLSCEQNLNHDAMYWYRQDPGQGLRLIYYSQIVNDFQKGDIAEGYSVSREKKESFPLTVTSAQKNPTAFYLCASSWDVATYEQYFGPGTRLTVT.

The chain couples TRBV9 to TRBJ1-2; D is uncertain. The V gene lost 0 bases and the J gene lost 0 bases, with 12 bases spanning the gap. The CDR3 spans 16 residues. Germline V gene data show CDR1 as SGDLS and CDR2 as YYNGEE. CDR3 in DNA: TGTGCCAGCAGCGTAGATCCGACTCTTTCTAACTATGGCTACACCTTC. This gives the protein CASSVDPTLSNYGYTF.

The chain is built from TRBV7-9 and TRBJ1-1; D is possibly TRBD1 (5 bases). The CDR3 covers 14 residues. The ends were cut back, 5 bases at V and 3 bases at J, with 13 bases in the middle. From germline, CDR1 is SEHNR and CDR2 FQNEAQ (reference sequence). The CDR3 DNA is TGTGCCAGCAGCCACCCGGGGGAACACACTGAAGCTTTCTTT. It yields the protein CASSHPGEHTEAFF.

V usage is TRBV12-3 or TRBV12-4 and J usage is TRBJ2-1, with 12 bases aligning to TRBD2. The CDR3 has 18 amino acids. Germline trimming cut 0 bases from V and 0 bases from J; bases unmatched to any gene: 3. This CDR3 reads CASSLALAGGPSYNEQFF. In DNA form, the CDR3 reads TGTGCCAGCAGTTTAGCTCTAGCGGGAGGGCCCTCCTACAATGAGCAGTTCTTC.

This chain joins TRBV6-1 and TRBJ1-5, with D hard to call. The germline V gene has CDR1 MNHNS and CDR2 SASEGT. The germline V and J ends were trimmed by 1 base and 3 bases, with 13 bases remaining between them. The CDR3 extends over 16 amino acids. DNA of the CDR3: TGTGCCAGCAGTGAAGGGACGTTACAATACAATCAGCCCCAGCATTTT. The encoded protein is CASSEGTLQYNQPQHF.

The CDR3: CASSRERTYEQYF. CDR3 nucleotide sequence: TGTGCCAGCAGCCGCGAGCGGACCTACGAGCAGTACTTC. V usage is TRBV7-9 and J usage is TRBJ2-7; TRBD2 is a possible D gene (5 bases). The length of the CDR3 is 13 residues. Trimming pared 5 bases from V and 2 bases from J, leaving 10 bases between. CDR1 is SEHNR, CDR2 FQNEAQ, per germline (reference sequence). Full variable domain (rest looked up from reference TRBV7-9 and TRBJ2-7): DTGVSQNPRHKITKRGQNVTFRCDPISEHNRLYWYRQTLGQGPEFLTYFQNEAQLEKSRLLSDRFSAERPKGSFSTLEIQRTEQGDSAMYLCASSRERTYEQYFGPGTRLTVT.

This clonotype was recorded a few times. The V call is TRBV4-1, the J call TRBJ2-7; D not resolved. CDR1 is MGHRA, CDR2 YSYEKL, per germline. V lost 0 bases, J lost 6 bases, and 12 bases lay in between. The length of the CDR3 is 14 residues. The CDR3 sequence: CASSQEPGETEQYF. DNA for the CDR3: TGCGCCAGCAGCCAAGAACCCGGTGAGACCGAGCAGTACTTC.

In its sample, this clonotype was seen many times. The V and J genes are TRBV2 and TRBJ2-2; 8 bases agree with TRBD2. Germline V gene data show CDR1 as SNHLY and CDR2 as FYNNEI. The CDR3 is 13 amino acids. Losses at the gene ends were 7 bases for V and 5 bases for J; bases not matched to a gene: 3. The CDR3 protein is CASTLAGTGELFF. CDR3 in DNA: TGTGCCAGCACCTTAGCGGGAACCGGGGAGCTGTTTTTT.